A selection of T cell receptor beta chains follows, all from one sample in a study of technical replicates of blood from a few donors. The data were produced by immunoSEQ multiplex PCR, yet TCRdb's version contains in-frame clones alone and is incomplete. In the table there are over 70,000 clones, roughly 92% of which are singletons. Sequenced material: T cells isolated from PBMCs. The receptors originated from a human donor in good health. CDR3s include the opening cysteine and the closing phenylalanine or tryptophan.

len: 14
v_gene: TRBV9
j_gene: TRBJ2-7
CDR3aa: CASSVGDSLHEQYF

len: 15
v_gene: TRBV7-8
j_gene: TRBJ2-1
CDR3aa: CASSLDRTSGNEQFF

len: 15
v_gene: TRBV2
j_gene: TRBJ2-3
CDR3aa: CASSRDRPSTDTQYF

len: 15
v_gene: TRBV27
j_gene: TRBJ2-2
CDR3aa: CASSLLWRNTGELFF

len: 15
v_gene: TRBV4-1
j_gene: TRBJ1-2
CDR3aa: CASSQERDRLPGYTF

len: 15
v_gene: TRBV28
j_gene: TRBJ1-1
CDR3aa: CASSSGALGNTEAFF

len: 17
v_gene: TRBV2
j_gene: TRBJ2-7
CDR3aa: CASSGGQSQMDSYEQYF

len: 15
v_gene: TRBV7-2
j_gene: TRBJ2-2
CDR3aa: CASSLQGANTGELFF

len: 15
v_gene: TRBV27
j_gene: TRBJ2-7
CDR3aa: CASSLRSLADYEQYF

len: 18
v_gene: TRBV4-2
j_gene: TRBJ1-4
CDR3aa: CASSLRTGGGMNNEKLFF

len: 16
v_gene: TRBV15
j_gene: TRBJ2-7
CDR3aa: CATSRESAGASYEQYF

len: 13
v_gene: TRBV10-1
j_gene: TRBJ2-7
CDR3aa: CASRWTGRYEQYF

len: 15
v_gene: TRBV2
j_gene: TRBJ2-7
CDR3aa: CASSEQQGASYEQYF

len: 14
v_gene: TRBV7-9
j_gene: TRBJ2-7
CDR3aa: CASSLGPSGYEQYF

len: 17
v_gene: TRBV1
j_gene: TRBJ2-2
CDR3aa: CTSSQDNSSGSNGELFF

len: 14
v_gene: TRBV4-1
j_gene: TRBJ2-7
CDR3aa: CASSQAGTGGEQYF

len: 14
v_gene: TRBV7-2
j_gene: TRBJ2-7
CDR3aa: CASSVQAGLYEQYF

len: 13
v_gene: TRBV7-3
j_gene: TRBJ2-2
CDR3aa: CASSFANTGELFF

len: 17
v_gene: TRBV5-4
j_gene: TRBJ2-2
CDR3aa: CASSTGTSGENTGELFF

len: 15
v_gene: TRBV11-2
j_gene: TRBJ2-7
CDR3aa: CASSLAYSGSYEQYF

len: 15
v_gene: TRBV7-9
j_gene: TRBJ1-1
CDR3aa: CATRIDGTGYTEAFF

len: 14
v_gene: TRBV2
j_gene: TRBJ2-3
CDR3aa: CASSADRFTDTQYF

len: 13
v_gene: TRBV28
j_gene: TRBJ2-7
CDR3aa: CASSFSSAAEQYF

len: 16
v_gene: TRBV2
j_gene: TRBJ2-7
CDR3aa: CASISLDRADFYEQYF

len: 14
v_gene: TRBV5-1
j_gene: TRBJ2-1
CDR3aa: CASSFRTVYNEQFF

len: 15
v_gene: TRBV18
j_gene: TRBJ2-7
CDR3aa: CASSPGLAGGLEQYF

len: 13
v_gene: TRBV5-4
j_gene: TRBJ1-4
CDR3aa: CASSSTLEEKLFF

len: 13
v_gene: TRBV29-1
j_gene: TRBJ1-3
CDR3aa: CSVELGSGNTIYF

len: 13
v_gene: TRBV6-5
j_gene: TRBJ2-1
CDR3aa: CASRKLARNEQFF

len: 15
v_gene: TRBV9
j_gene: TRBJ2-1
CDR3aa: CASSKQTSSYNEQFF

len: 14
v_gene: TRBV27
j_gene: TRBJ2-7
CDR3aa: CASSPLDPGDEQYF

len: 16
v_gene: TRBV21-1
j_gene: TRBJ2-6
CDR3aa: CASSNVNLSGANVLTF

len: 14
v_gene: TRBV6-5
j_gene: TRBJ1-4
CDR3aa: CASSSQGAGEKLFF

len: 16
v_gene: TRBV5-1
j_gene: TRBJ2-1
CDR3aa: CASSLDTPVSYNEQFF

len: 13
v_gene: TRBV6-1
j_gene: TRBJ2-7
CDR3aa: CASSPGSGYEQYF

len: 11
v_gene: TRBV19
j_gene: TRBJ2-7
CDR3aa: CASKRGYEQYF

len: 13
v_gene: TRBV15
j_gene: TRBJ2-7
CDR3aa: CATSREPIYEQYF

len: 11
v_gene: TRBV20-1
j_gene: TRBJ2-2
CDR3aa: CSASRGGELFF

len: 15
v_gene: TRBV4-3
j_gene: TRBJ2-7
CDR3aa: CASSQGMAGIDEQYF

len: 20
v_gene: TRBV18
j_gene: TRBJ2-1
CDR3aa: CASSPLRLKRELSSYNEQFF

len: 15
v_gene: TRBV9
j_gene: TRBJ2-1
CDR3aa: CASSAGLAGAYEQFF

len: 15
v_gene: TRBV11-2
j_gene: TRBJ2-1
CDR3aa: CASSVGLAGADEQFF

len: 17
v_gene: TRBV4-1
j_gene: TRBJ1-2
CDR3aa: CASSQDPDREVYYGYTF

len: 16
v_gene: TRBV4-1
j_gene: TRBJ1-1
CDR3aa: CASSQDPNWGGTEAFF

len: 21
v_gene: TRBV28
j_gene: TRBJ2-1
CDR3aa: CASSHFPILAGHGMGSNEQFF

len: 15
v_gene: TRBV5-4
j_gene: TRBJ2-1
CDR3aa: CASSYRDRGRNEQFF

len: 15
v_gene: TRBV18
j_gene: TRBJ1-1
CDR3aa: CASSGQGGMNTEAFF

len: 13
v_gene: TRBV9
j_gene: TRBJ1-1
CDR3aa: CASSAGFDTEAFF

len: 14
v_gene: TRBV5-4
j_gene: TRBJ1-1
CDR3aa: CASSLIGFGTEAFF

len: 16
v_gene: TRBV19
j_gene: TRBJ1-2
CDR3aa: CASSREGRGSLYGYTF

len: 13
v_gene: TRBV6-5
j_gene: TRBJ1-5
CDR3aa: CASSYGLNLPQHF

len: 17
v_gene: TRBV12-5
j_gene: TRBJ1-5
CDR3aa: CASGLRTGTFENQPQHF

len: 13
v_gene: TRBV7-3
j_gene: TRBJ2-1
CDR3aa: CASSLFLINEQFF

len: 12
v_gene: TRBV4-1
j_gene: TRBJ2-7
CDR3aa: CASSRNSREQYF

len: 16
v_gene: TRBV18
j_gene: TRBJ2-7
CDR3aa: CASSPARLAGVHEQYF

len: 16
v_gene: TRBV6-5
j_gene: TRBJ2-3
CDR3aa: CASSYPEGGRKDTQYF

len: 14
v_gene: TRBV27
j_gene: TRBJ2-7
CDR3aa: CASSLKTWGDEQYF

len: 14
v_gene: TRBV6-1
j_gene: TRBJ2-3
CDR3aa: CASSVSDSTDTQYF